What follows is one T cell receptor (beta chain) and its context. TCRdb's copy holds only in-frame clones and misses some; the assay was immunoSEQ multiplex PCR. This table holds about 2.1 million clones, around 95% found once. The ends were cut back, 6 bases at V and 4 bases at J, with 15 bases in the middle. CDR1 and CDR2 from the germline V gene are MRHNA and SNTAGT. The CDR3 is 14 residues long. Positive CCR7 selection of CD45RO-negative cells yielded the naive CD8 cells, and terminally differentiated effector memory CD45RA+ cells were excluded. The entry originates in a study of shared clonotypes between healthy human individuals. Study-level information: The composition of the donors was a couple of women and a few men aged 18 to 49.

The chain carries TRBV6-4 and TRBJ1-2; possible D gene TRBD1, 5 bases. The source material was naive CD8+ T cells from PBMCs. This TCR was recovered from a man younger than 35 in good health. Some clones in this sample may be carry-over from other donors' samples. CDR3 sequence (DNA): TGTGCCAGCAGCCCCGGGTGGGGGGGCTATGGCTACACCTTC. It yields the protein CASSPGWGGYGYTF.